Listed below are T cell receptor beta chains from one sample, sequenced in a study of blood T cell repertoires in COVID-19. Assay: immunoSEQ multiplex PCR; the TCRdb copy retains only in-frame clones and omits some. The sample holds 250,000 or so clones, more than 65% seen once. The sample consisted of peripheral blood. The receptor source for this set is a man aged 35-49 years who had recovered from COVID-19. Each CDR3 is given with its conserved first and last residue. A D gene is named only where the DNA matches it firmly. A row's size may be missing; if present it is once, few, many or a size class.

D	V	size	length	J	CDR3	DNA
TRBD2	TRBV30	few	14	TRBJ2-7	CACLLGSGNYEQYF	TGTGCCTGCCTTTTGGGTAGCGGGAACTACGAGCAGTACTTC
TRBD2	TRBV6-2/TRBV6-3	few	16	TRBJ2-1	CASNPQTGLARNEQFF	TGTGCCAGCAACCCACAAACGGGACTAGCGCGCAATGAGCAGTTCTTC
TRBD1	TRBV5-8	once	15	TRBJ1-2	CASSPRQGAIYGYTF	TGTGCCAGCAGCCCCAGACAGGGGGCAATTTATGGCTACACCTTC
-	TRBV9	-	15	TRBJ2-1	CASSVGLAGGGEQFF	TGTGCCAGCAGCGTAGGACTAGCCGGGGGCGGTGAGCAGTTCTTC
TRBD2	TRBV10-3	-	18	TRBJ2-2	CAIRGSGGDGRVTGELFF	TGTGCCATCAGGGGCTCTGGCGGGGACGGGAGGGTTACCGGGGAGCTGTTTTTT
-	TRBV2	-	13	TRBJ1-3	CASSQGFRNTIYF	TGTGCCAGCAGCCAGGGGTTTCGAAACACCATATATTTT
-	TRBV5-5	-	11	TRBJ2-7	CASSLTGLQYF	TGTGCCAGCAGCCTTACAGGGCTGCAGTACTTC
TRBD2	TRBV7-2	-	16	TRBJ2-3	CASSFSSGGTLDTQYF	TGTGCCAGCAGCTTTTCAAGCGGGGGGACCCTGGATACGCAGTATTTT
-	TRBV5-1	-	14	TRBJ2-3	CASWRAASTDTQYF	TGCGCCAGTTGGCGGGCTGCGTCGACAGATACGCAGTATTTT
TRBD1	TRBV7-2	-	14	TRBJ2-7	CASSWGQGTYEQYF	TGTGCCAGCAGCTGGGGACAGGGAACCTACGAGCAGTACTTC
-	TRBV30	-	12	TRBJ2-1	CAWIPSYNEQFF	TGTGCCTGGATTCCCTCTTACAATGAGCAGTTCTTC
TRBD2	TRBV5-6	-	18	TRBJ2-7	CASSRGQGLGGRTYEQYF	TGTGCCAGCAGCCGGGGACAAGGGCTAGGCGGGAGGACCTACGAGCAGTACTTC
TRBD2	TRBV19	-	16	TRBJ2-1	CASSWTGTRRANEQFF	TGTGCCAGTAGCTGGACCGGGACTAGACGTGCCAATGAGCAGTTCTTC
TRBD2	TRBV7-7	-	15	TRBJ2-1	CASSPTSGRGNEQFF	TGTGCCAGCAGCCCCACTAGCGGGAGGGGCAATGAGCAGTTCTTC
TRBD1	TRBV5-4	-	16	TRBJ1-6	CASSAGTGGRDSPLHF	TGTGCCAGCAGCGCCGGGACAGGGGGCCGGGATTCACCCCTCCACTTT
-	TRBV7-2	-	17	TRBJ1-6	CASRTGRGLSYNSPLHF	TGTGCCAGCAGAACAGGAAGGGGACTCTCCTATAATTCACCCCTCCACTTT
TRBD1	TRBV4-3	once	17	TRBJ1-2	CASSHINGRGVNYGYTF	TGCGCCAGCAGCCACATAAACGGCAGGGGGGTTAACTATGGCTACACCTTC
TRBD2	TRBV6-2/TRBV6-3	once	14	TRBJ2-1	CASSSGLAGFRPFF	TGTGCCAGCAGTTCGGGACTAGCGGGATTCAGGCCGTTCTTC
-	TRBV2	once	15	TRBJ2-2	CASTPDRQNTGELFF	TGTGCCAGCACCCCGGACAGACAGAACACCGGGGAGCTGTTTTTT
-	TRBV30	-	13	TRBJ1-3	CAWSSTRGNTIYF	TGTGCCTGGAGTTCGACAAGGGGAAACACCATATATTTT
TRBD2	TRBV7-9	few	13	TRBJ2-1	CASREEDYNEQFF	TGTGCCAGCCGGGAGGAGGACTACAATGAGCAGTTCTTC
TRBD2	TRBV6-2/TRBV6-3	-	16	TRBJ2-7	CASSYSSSGAAYEQYF	TGTGCCAGCAGTTACTCGAGTAGCGGGGCGGCCTACGAGCAGTACTTC
TRBD2	TRBV18	-	20	TRBJ2-5	CASSPSPSLPYGTSGETQYF	TGTGCCAGCTCACCATCGCCCTCCCTTCCCTACGGGACTAGCGGAGAGACCCAGTACTTC
TRBD1	TRBV5-1	few	15	TRBJ2-1	CASSLQQGAMSEQFF	TGCGCCAGCAGCTTACAGCAGGGGGCTATGAGTGAGCAGTTCTTC
-	TRBV4-3	-	15	TRBJ2-3	CASSRGDRYTDTQYF	TGCGCCAGCAGCCGGGGGGACCGTTACACAGATACGCAGTATTTT
-	TRBV7-4	few	11	TRBJ1-2	CASSSVRHESF	TGTGCCAGCAGCTCTGTGCGCCACGAGTCCTTC
TRBD1	TRBV25-1	few	13	TRBJ2-7	CATGTVESYEQYF	TGTGCCACCGGGACAGTCGAGTCCTACGAGCAGTACTTC
TRBD1	TRBV29-1	-	14	TRBJ1-5	CSVRSGTGNQPQHF	TGCAGCGTGAGGTCCGGGACAGGAAATCAGCCCCAGCATTTT
TRBD1	TRBV28	few	13	TRBJ2-5	CASRGQGGETQYF	TGTGCCAGCAGGGGACAGGGAGGAGAGACCCAGTACTTC
-	TRBV12-2	-	16	TRBJ2-7	CASRAFKIGSPGEQYF	TGTGCAAGTCGCGCATTTAAAATCGGGTCCCCCGGCGAGCAGTACTTC
-	TRBV15	-	17	TRBJ2-1	CATSLVGGGIYDNEQFF	TGTGCCACCAGCTTGGTGGGGGGGGGCATTTACGACAATGAGCAGTTCTTC
-	TRBV5-4	few	16	TRBJ2-1	CASSLASWGSQNEQFF	TGTGCCAGCAGCTTGGCCTCCTGGGGCTCACAAAATGAGCAGTTCTTC
TRBD2	TRBV9	-	16	TRBJ2-3	CASSVGPSGSSDTQYF	TGTGCCAGCAGCGTAGGGCCTAGCGGGAGCTCAGATACGCAGTATTTT
-	TRBV15	-	14	TRBJ1-1	CATSRDSRGTEAFF	TGTGCCACCAGCAGAGATAGCAGGGGCACTGAAGCTTTCTTT
TRBD1	TRBV7-9	few	12	TRBJ1-2	CASSLTGGGYTF	TGTGCCAGCAGCCTGACAGGGGGTGGCTACACCTTC
-	TRBV30	-	15	TRBJ2-2	CASRRGAMNTGELFF	TGTGCCTCACGCAGGGGGGCGATGAACACCGGGGAGCTGTTTTTT
TRBD1	TRBV5-1	-	14	TRBJ2-5	CASAKGADQETQYF	TGCGCCAGCGCAAAGGGGGCAGATCAAGAGACCCAGTACTTC